The 13 T cell receptor beta chains presented below share a single source sample, sequenced in a study of blood T cell repertoires in COVID-19. Libraries were prepared by immunoSEQ multiplex PCR; TCRdb keeps only in-frame clonotypes and omits some of them. This sample has 200,000 to 300,000 clones, with approximately 86% found just once. Sample: peripheral blood. These receptors were obtained from an elderly man with acute or convalescent COVID-19.

The rearrangement joins TRBV6-5 to TRBJ1-2, with 8 bases lining up with TRBD1. This CDR3 is built from 14 residues. CDR1 is MNHEY, CDR2 SVGAGI, per germline. J lost 6 bases, V lost 5 bases, and 8 bases had no gene match. DNA for the CDR3: TGTGCCAGCAGTACCGGACAGGGTAAAAATGGCTACACCTTC. This encodes CASSTGQGKNGYTF.

This chain uses TRBV5-6 with TRBJ2-5, with D tentatively TRBD1 (6 bases). CDR3 length equals 14 residues. V was cut by 4 bases and J by 1 base, with 11 bases left in between. CDR1 is SGHDT and CDR2 is YYEEEE in the germline V gene. The CDR3 spells CASSPDSIQETQYF. The DNA for the CDR3 is TGTGCCAGCAGCCCGGACAGTATCCAAGAGACCCAGTACTTC.

This chain links TRBV27 with TRBJ1-6; 10 nucleotides line up with TRBD1. The CDR3 is 15 residues long. Germline V gives CDR1 MNHEY, CDR2 SMNVEV (reference sequence). Trimming cost V 3 bases and J 9 bases; bases outside gene matches: 5. The CDR3 loop is CASSLDRGLGSPLHF. Here the CDR3 DNA reads TGTGCCAGCAGTTTGGACAGGGGGTTGGGTTCACCCCTCCACTTT.

The rearrangement joins TRBV9 to TRBJ1-1, with 8 bases lining up with TRBD1. Germline V gives CDR1 SGDLS, CDR2 YYNGEE. CDR3 length equals 16 residues. J was trimmed by 1 base and V by 4 bases; bases with no gene match: 9. CDR3 nucleotides: TGTGCCAGCAGCCCACCACGGACAGGGACGAACACTGAAGCTTTCTTT. Translation gives CASSPPRTGTNTEAFF.

The J gene is TRBJ1-5, the V gene TRBV2; 7 nucleotides match TRBD1. This CDR3 spans 16 amino acids. Germline lookup yields CDR1 SNHLY and CDR2 FYNNEI. Losses at the gene ends were 2 bases for V and 4 bases for J; bases not matched to a gene: 8. This chain's CDR3 is CASSESRGLANQPQHF. The CDR3 bases are TGTGCCAGCAGTGAATCTAGGGGGCTAGCTAATCAGCCCCAGCATTTT.

This clone has a handful of counts. CDR3: CASSDGTGGDSPLHF. CDR3 bases: TGTGCCAGCAGTGACGGGACAGGGGGAGACTCACCCCTCCACTTT. The chain uses TRBV6-4 and TRBJ1-6; 11 bases agree with TRBD1. This CDR3 spans 15 amino acids. V lost 2 bases, J lost 10 bases, and 4 bases stayed unmatched. Germline V gene sequence: CDR1 MRHNA, CDR2 SNTAGT.

The J gene is TRBJ2-5, the V gene TRBV20-1; 7 bases fit TRBD2. The CDR3 has 15 residues. The V and J ends lost 3 bases and 5 bases, in that order; junction bases with no gene match: 12. Germline-derived CDR1 and CDR2 are DFQATT and SNEGSKA (reference sequence). CDR3 coding DNA: TGCAGTGCTAGTTATCCCAAAAGCGGGATTGAGACCCAGTACTTC. Protein sequence: CSASYPKSGIETQYF.

The CDR3 sequence is CATSAASGRLSYNEQFF. The CDR3 DNA follows: TGTGCCACCAGTGCCGCTAGCGGGAGGTTGTCCTACAATGAGCAGTTCTTC. The chain recombines TRBV24-1 with TRBJ2-1; 11 bases map to TRBD2. Germline assignment: CDR1 KGHDR and CDR2 SFDVKD. This CDR3 spans 17 amino acids. J was trimmed by 1 base and V by 5 bases; bases with no gene match: 6.

This rearrangement joins TRBV18 to TRBJ2-2; the match to TRBD1 covers 7 bases. V gave up 6 bases and J gave up 1 base; unmatched junction bases: 8. The germline V gene encodes CDR1 KGHSH and CDR2 LQKENI. CDR3 size: 16 residues. The chain's CDR3 is CASSSTGTVNTGELFF. The CDR3 DNA sequence: TGTGCCAGCTCTTCTACCGGGACAGTGAACACCGGGGAGCTGTTTTTT. The full variable domain, with the rest looked up from reference TRBV18 and TRBJ2-2, is NAGVMQNPRHLVRRRGQEARLRCSPMKGHSHVYWYRQLPEEGLKFMVYLQKENIIDESGMPKERFSAEFPKEGPSILRIQQVVRGDSAAYFCASSSTGTVNTGELFFGEGSRLTVL.

The chain carries TRBV5-1 and TRBJ1-5, with D possibly TRBD1 on 5 matching bases. The CDR3 is 14 amino acids. Germline lookup yields CDR1 SGHRS and CDR2 YFSETQ. V dropped 1 base and J dropped 5 bases, with 10 bases sitting between them. The CDR3 loop is CASSLWQGDQPQHF. The CDR3, as DNA: TGCGCCAGCAGCTTGTGGCAGGGCGATCAGCCCCAGCATTTT.

The chain joins TRBV7-8 to TRBJ2-1, with D perhaps matching TRBD2 (6 bases). The CDR3 is 15 amino acids. Looked up from germline, CDR1 is SGHVS and CDR2 is FQNEAQ. The germline V and J ends were trimmed by 5 bases and 0 bases, with 11 bases remaining between them. This chain's CDR3 is CASSHSGSSYNEQFF. The CDR3 bases are TGTGCCAGCAGCCATTCCGGGAGCTCCTACAATGAGCAGTTCTTC.

V gene TRBV7-2 combines with J gene TRBJ2-7, with a possible D match to TRBD1 (6 bases). Between the trimmed V and J ends, which lost 5 bases and 9 bases, there was a span of 32 bases. The CDR3 is 18 amino acids. Germline CDR1 and CDR2: SGHTA and FQGNSA. In nucleotides, the CDR3 is TGTGCCAGCAGCACCTTTGGACGAGGGGCAGGGGCGTATTTAGGGCAGTACTTC. As protein: CASSTFGRGAGAYLGQYF.

The chain carries TRBV2 and TRBJ2-1, with 14 bases matching TRBD2. The V segment lost 1 base and the J segment 0 bases; nucleotides outside the gene matches: 5. Germline V lookup: CDR1 SNHLY, CDR2 FYNNEI. The CDR3 consists of 19 residues. The CDR3 DNA follows: TGTGCCAGCAGTGAAGGGACTAGCGGGGGGACGAGCTCCTACAATGAGCAGTTCTTC. It codes for CASSEGTSGGTSSYNEQFF.